This T cell receptor beta chain stems from a study of T cell responses to AZD1222 COVID-19 vaccine (TCRdb year 2021). With respect to the entire study: A total of 230 to 250 trial participants underwent TCR sequencing, of whom under 220 had received two doses of AZD1222 and around 25 had received two doses of the MenACWY control vaccine. Trial participants were enrolled by age into subgroups of 18-55, 56-69 and 70-plus years, and 148, 28 and 57 TCR-sequenced participants, respectively, were included in these subgroups.

The CDR3 regions of human TCRbeta chains were analyzed by immunosequencing. Per the original workflow: TCRs in the repertoires were compared against a reference library of SARS-CoV-2-specific TCRs that had been generated with the MIRA antigen-specificity platform. Breadth was defined as the fraction of unique TCRs that were SARS-CoV-2-associated. Depth was defined as the fraction of total T cells that were SARS-CoV-2-associated. Using the MIRA data, every spike-specific TCR was mapped to the spike region that the TCR reacted to and assigned to either a CD4 or a CD8 class. Log10-transformed breadth and depth values were compared by one-way ANOVA with Sidak's multiple comparisons tests. TCRdb retrieved this table from immuneACCESS and kept in-frame rearrangements only. Not all clones are present; in checked studies, unresolved V genes account for under half, and no reason is known for the remainder. V and J calls plus clone size are reproduced from that table; the DNA served to infer D and trimming. In this sample the table shows 90,000 to 120,000 clones, 70% to 90% of which occur a single time. The ten biggest clones cover roughly 5% of the sample.

Remarks on this clone: Its antigen has not been determined. Base qualities were left out, and no much larger clone turns up one base away.

The time point label here, explained by the study, means: about 28 days (+/-7) after the second vaccine dose. AZD1222 recipients whose second dose came at about 4 weeks and those whose second dose came at about 12 weeks were combined into one group, since spike-specific TCR depth and breadth did not differ between the two schedules. Samples from vaccinated people were obtained from the UK trials COV001 and COV002, which included a single-blind randomized controlled phase 2/3 trial of AZD1222 (ChAdOx1 nCoV-19) in healthy adults. Trial participant PBMC samples were collected at day 0 and day 28 after the second dose for TCRbeta chain sequencing. Paper-wide results and their limitations: Because no day 14 peak-response samples were available, the repertoires could be characterized only after the peak T cell response. Conclusions about previously exposed vaccinees are limited because only six or seven AZD1222 recipients were SARS-CoV-2 seropositive at baseline. Epitopes outside the regions mutated in the B.1.351 and B.1.1.7 variants were reportedly recognized by nearly half of the unique spike-specific TCRs. After two AZD1222 doses, spike-specific TCR breadth and depth were significantly higher than at day 0 and than in MenACWY recipients. The 56-69-year group was small, and its depth increase did not reach significance, likely because of low power. The whole spike protein was spanned by vaccine-associated CD4 TCRs, and dominant responses were seen in regions 160-218 and 743-854. Participants were mostly white British and included more females than males, and it was suggested by the authors that clonal diversity may have been underestimated.

This TCR came from an adult who received the AZD1222 COVID-19 vaccine. The starting material was peripheral blood, obtained 28 days after the second AZD1222 dose.

The CDR3 protein is CASSYSAMNTEAFF. The bases read TGTGCCAGCAGTTACAGCGCAATGAACACTGAAGCTTTCTTT. The rearranged chain carries TRBV6-2 or TRBV6-3 and TRBJ1-1, with the D gene too uncertain to name. The junction shows trimming of 2 bases on V and 0 bases on J, plus 7 bases between the germline ends. The CDR3 contains 14 residues, cysteine and phenylalanine counted. CDR3 DNA only is kept here, 42 bases in frame from base 1. Sequences MNHEY (CDR1) and SVGEGT (CDR2) are obtained from the germline V gene.